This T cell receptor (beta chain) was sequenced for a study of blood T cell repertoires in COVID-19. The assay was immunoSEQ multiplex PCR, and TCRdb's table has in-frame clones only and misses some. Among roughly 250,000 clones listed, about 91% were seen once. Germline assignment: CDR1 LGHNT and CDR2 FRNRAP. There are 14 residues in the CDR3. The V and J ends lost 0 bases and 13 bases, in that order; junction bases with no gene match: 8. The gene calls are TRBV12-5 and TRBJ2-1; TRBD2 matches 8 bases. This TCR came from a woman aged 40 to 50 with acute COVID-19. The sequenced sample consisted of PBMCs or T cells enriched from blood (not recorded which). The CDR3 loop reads CASGLVGAGVNQFF. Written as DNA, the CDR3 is TGTGCTAGTGGTTTGGTAGGAGCGGGAGTTAATCAGTTCTTC.